The 12 T cell receptor beta chains reported below all come from one sample, sequenced in a study of shared clonotypes between healthy human individuals. The data were produced by immunoSEQ multiplex PCR, yet TCRdb's version contains in-frame clones alone and is incomplete. The data hold 450,000 to 500,000 clones, with around 80% observed a single time. Sequencing was done on a sample of PBMCs. The receptors come from a woman in her thirties or forties in good health. Some clones in this sample may be carry-over from other donors' samples.

V is TRBV4-2 and J is TRBJ2-1, with 13 bases lining up with TRBD2. V shed 1 base, J shed 6 bases, and the junction held 6 bases outside the gene matches. In germline, CDR1 is LGHNA, CDR2 YNFKEQ. The CDR3 sequence is 17 residues long. For the CDR3, the DNA is TGTGCCAGCAGCCAAGGGACTAGCGGGAGCTCGGGCAATGAGCAGTTCTTC. The encoded protein is CASSQGTSGSSGNEQFF.

This chain uses TRBV27 with TRBJ2-7; 7 nucleotides align to TRBD1. In germline, CDR1 is MNHEY, CDR2 SMNVEV (reference sequence). This CDR3 comprises 14 residues. V dropped 7 bases and J dropped 3; count of bases not matched to a gene: 9. The CDR3 DNA sequence: TGTGCCAGCACCCGGTTTGGACAGGACTACGAGCAGTACTTC. It specifies CASTRFGQDYEQYF.

The J gene is TRBJ2-7, the V gene TRBV5-4; D is uncertain. The V gene's germline CDR1 is SGHNT and CDR2 YYREEE (reference sequence). The CDR3 loop spans 15 amino acids. The V and J ends lost 4 bases and 0 bases respectively, with 14 bases between them. The CDR3 is CASSPGGRGSYEQYF. In nucleotides, the CDR3 is TGTGCCAGCAGCCCGGGCGGACGCGGCTCCTACGAGCAGTACTTC. The whole variable domain, filled in from reference TRBV5-4 and TRBJ2-7, reads ETGVTQSPTHLIKTRGQQVTLRCSSQSGHNTVSWYQQALGQGPQFIFQYYREEENGRGNFPPRFSGLQFPNYSSELNVNALELDDSALYLCASSPGGRGSYEQYFGPGTRLTVT.

Details on this clone: Other DNA sequences within the sample encode an identical CDR3. The rearrangement uses TRBV5-4 and TRBJ1-1; D is undetermined. The CDR3 runs to 13 residues. The V and J ends lost 1 base and 4 bases respectively, with 8 bases between them. From germline, CDR1 is SGHNT and CDR2 YYREEE (reference sequence). CDR3 sequence: CASSLWVGTEAFF. The CDR3 DNA reads as TGTGCCAGCAGCTTGTGGGTGGGCACTGAAGCTTTCTTT.

V and J are TRBV4-2 and TRBJ2-7, with D perhaps matching TRBD2 (6 bases). Germline CDR1 and CDR2: LGHNA and YNFKEQ. This CDR3 spans 16 amino acids. Trimming took off 0 bases at V and 1 base at J, with 13 bases between the two ends. CDR3 DNA sequence: TGTGCCAGCAGCCAAGAAAACGGGACTCCATCCTACGAGCAGTACTTC. The encoded protein is CASSQENGTPSYEQYF.

The V call is TRBV30, the J call TRBJ2-5, with D perhaps given as TRBD1 or TRBD2 (5 bases each). Germline assignment: CDR1 GTSNPN and CDR2 SVGIG (reference sequence). Between the trimmed V and J ends, which lost 4 bases and 4 bases, there was a span of 13 bases. This CDR3 is 13 amino acids long. In DNA, the CDR3 is TGTGCCTGGATGGGTCCAGGGAGAGAGACCCAGTACTTC. It yields the protein CAWMGPGRETQYF.

The V call is TRBV7-9, the J call TRBJ1-2, with D maybe TRBD1 (5 bases). The CDR3 sequence is 14 residues long. Germline loops: CDR1 SEHNR, CDR2 FQNEAQ (reference sequence). Deletions cut 5 bases from V and 0 bases from J, with 10 bases between. The CDR3 region has the DNA TGTGCCAGCAGCCCCGTGGGGGCTAACTATGGCTACACCTTC. Translating gives CASSPVGANYGYTF.

The rearrangement links TRBV4-1 to TRBJ1-2; TRBD1 might be the D (5 bases). With 6 bases removed from V and 4 bases from J, the gap between germline ends came to 21 bases. The CDR3 consists of 16 residues. Germline V gene sequence: CDR1 MGHRA, CDR2 YSYEKL. The CDR3 loop is CASRGQGQSWIYGYTF. DNA for the CDR3: TGCGCCAGCAGGGGTCAAGGACAAAGCTGGATCTATGGCTACACCTTC.

Of note for this clone: Other DNA sequences in this sample translate to the same CDR3. The rearrangement uses TRBV28 and TRBJ2-1, with D unclear. Per the germline V gene, CDR1 is MDHEN and CDR2 is SYDVKM. This CDR3 contains 13 residues. The V gene lost 3 bases and the J gene lost 4 bases, with 7 bases spanning the gap. Written as DNA, the CDR3 is TGTGCCAGCAGTTTGAGCAGGTACAATGAGCAGTTCTTC. Translation gives CASSLSRYNEQFF.

V is TRBV19 and J is TRBJ2-7, with 10 bases lining up with TRBD2. The CDR3 is 15 amino acids. Germline V gene lookup returns CDR1 LNHDA and CDR2 SQIVND (reference sequence). After removal of 2 bases from V and 5 bases from J, the junction contained 6 bases not matched to a gene. The CDR3 sequence is CASSIRASGSNEQYF. The CDR3 DNA follows: TGTGCCAGTAGTATAAGGGCTAGCGGGAGTAACGAGCAGTACTTC.

The chain joins TRBV27 to TRBJ2-7; 10 bases align to TRBD1. Germline V gives CDR1 MNHEY, CDR2 SMNVEV (reference sequence). The CDR3 totals 15 residues. Trimming removed 5 bases from V and 2 bases from J; junction bases left unmatched: 6. CDR3 sequence: CASSRTGTGAYEQYF. Written as DNA, the CDR3 is TGTGCCAGCAGTAGGACCGGGACAGGGGCCTACGAGCAGTACTTC.

This chain uses TRBV4-3 with TRBJ2-1, with TRBD2 identical over 7 bases. The CDR3 is made up of 14 amino acids. Germline-derived CDR1 and CDR2 are LGHNA and YSLEER. V lost 0 bases, J lost 8 bases, and 4 bases stayed unmatched. The CDR3 nucleotides are TGCGCCAGCAGCCAAGATGGGGGGAGGGATGAGCAGTTCTTC. Translation: CASSQDGGRDEQFF.